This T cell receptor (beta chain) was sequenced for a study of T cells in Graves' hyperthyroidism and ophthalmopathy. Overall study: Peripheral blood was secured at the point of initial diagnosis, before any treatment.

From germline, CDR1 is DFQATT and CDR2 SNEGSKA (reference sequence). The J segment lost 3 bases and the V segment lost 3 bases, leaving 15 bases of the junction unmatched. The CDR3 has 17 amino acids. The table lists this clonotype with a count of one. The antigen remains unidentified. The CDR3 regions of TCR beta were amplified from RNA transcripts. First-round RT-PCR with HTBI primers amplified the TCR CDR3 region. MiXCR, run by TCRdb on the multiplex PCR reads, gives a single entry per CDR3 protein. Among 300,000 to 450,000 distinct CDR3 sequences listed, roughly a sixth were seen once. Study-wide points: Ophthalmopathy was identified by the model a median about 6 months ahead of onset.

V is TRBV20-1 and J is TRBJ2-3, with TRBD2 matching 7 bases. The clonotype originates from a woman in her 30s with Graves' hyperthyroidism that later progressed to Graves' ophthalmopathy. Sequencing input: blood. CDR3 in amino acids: CSARSGEGHLGTDTQYF. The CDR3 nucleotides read TGCAGTGCTAGGTCGGGGGAGGGCCATTTGGGTACAGATACGCAGTATTTT.